Below are 7 T cell receptor beta chains sequenced from a single sample in a study of T cells after yellow fever vaccination. Via MiXCR, TCRdb re-called the 5' RACE reads, giving one row per CDR3 protein. There are over 250,000 distinct CDR3 sequences in the sample; 4.1% occur only once, and around 24% lies in the top ten. The source material was PBMCs, sampled 5 days after the yellow fever booster vaccination. These receptors were collected from a man between 18 and 29 years old who received the YFV17D yellow fever vaccine.

This rearrangement joins TRBV4-3 to TRBJ2-6; TRBD1 is a possible D gene (5 bases). CDR1 is LGHNA and CDR2 is YSLEER in the germline V gene. V dropped 0 bases and J dropped 13 bases, with 10 bases sitting between them. The CDR3 consists of 13 residues. In DNA, the CDR3 is TGCGCCAGCAGCCAAGATGGGGCCCGAGTCCTGACTTTC. The encoded protein is CASSQDGARVLTF.

CDR3 sequence reads: CASSLAGAGESGDTEAFF. In nucleotides, the CDR3 is TGTGCCAGCAGCTTAGCGGGGGCAGGGGAATCAGGGGACACTGAAGCTTTCTTT. This chain connects TRBV11-2 to TRBJ1-1; D possibly corresponds to TRBD1 (6 bases). Trimming removed 1 base from V and 3 bases from J, with 21 bases in between. CDR3 length: 18 residues. CDR1 SGHAT and CDR2 FQNNGV come from the germline V gene.

The chain links TRBV20-1 to TRBJ2-1; 8 positions agree with TRBD2. CDR3 length: 16 amino acids. The germline V gene encodes CDR1 DFQATT and CDR2 SNEGSKA (reference sequence). Germline trimming cut 0 bases from V and 2 bases from J; bases unmatched to any gene: 6. CDR3 in DNA: TGCAGTGCTAGAGATCATCGCGGGGGGCCCTACAATGAGCAGTTCTTC. Translated, it gives CSARDHRGGPYNEQFF.

This clonotype was seen a few times. The V call is TRBV19, the J call TRBJ2-3; D possibly uses TRBD1 or TRBD2 (5 bases each). V lost 1 base to trimming and J lost 5 bases, with 13 bases between them. Germline V gives CDR1 LNHDA, CDR2 SQIVND (reference sequence). The CDR3 spans 15 residues. CDR3 loop: CASSIGGAPGDTQYF. CDR3 in DNA: TGTGCCAGTAGTATAGGAGGGGCCCCCGGAGATACGCAGTATTTT.

The chain couples TRBV18 to TRBJ1-1, with a tentative D call TRBD1 (6 bases). The CDR3 extends over 12 amino acids. V was pared by 2 bases and J by 8 bases, with 9 bases between. The germline CDR1 and CDR2 sequences are KGHSH and LQKENI. CDR3 region: CASSPMGGEAFF. The CDR3, as DNA: TGTGCCAGCTCACCAATGGGGGGCGAAGCTTTCTTT.

J is TRBJ2-7 and V is TRBV10-3; the D is unclear. This CDR3 has 15 residues. The V end was cut by 3 bases, the J end by 0 bases, with 12 bases between. CDR1 is ENHRY and CDR2 is SYGVKD in the germline V gene. The chain's CDR3 is CAISDGPLSSYEQYV. CDR3 bases: TGTGCCATCAGTGATGGGCCTCTAAGCTCCTACGAGCAGTACGTC.

The J gene is TRBJ2-3, the V gene TRBV20-1, with TRBD2 matching over 8 bases. The CDR3 is made up of 16 amino acids. V lost 3 bases to trimming and J lost 1 base; unmatched junction nucleotides: 9. Germline CDR1 is DFQATT and CDR2 is SNEGSKA (reference sequence). The CDR3 DNA follows: TGCAGTGCTAGTCCAATCGGGGGGGAGGGCACAGATACGCAGTATTTT. It is translated as CSASPIGGEGTDTQYF.